This T cell receptor (beta chain) was captured in a study of T cell responses to AZD1222 COVID-19 vaccine. General study results and limits: White British people made up most donors, females outnumbered males, and clonal diversity was possibly underestimated.

With regard to this clone: What it binds is not known.

CDR3 length equals 13 residues. V dropped 4 bases and J dropped 6 bases, with 12 bases sitting between them. The V gene's germline CDR1 is MNHEY and CDR2 SVGAGI. Profiled with immunoSEQ multiplex PCR; TCRdb holds only in-frame clones, not every one. Here the sample spans approximately 100,000 clones, more than 85% being singletons. This chain links TRBV6-5 with TRBJ1-1, with a possible D match to TRBD1 (5 bases). Source: peripheral blood, taken on day 0 of AZD1222 vaccination. The clonotype comes from an adult in good health. The CDR3 spells CASSWGRGAEAFF. The CDR3 nucleotides read TGTGCCAGCAGTTGGGGACGGGGAGCTGAAGCTTTCTTT.